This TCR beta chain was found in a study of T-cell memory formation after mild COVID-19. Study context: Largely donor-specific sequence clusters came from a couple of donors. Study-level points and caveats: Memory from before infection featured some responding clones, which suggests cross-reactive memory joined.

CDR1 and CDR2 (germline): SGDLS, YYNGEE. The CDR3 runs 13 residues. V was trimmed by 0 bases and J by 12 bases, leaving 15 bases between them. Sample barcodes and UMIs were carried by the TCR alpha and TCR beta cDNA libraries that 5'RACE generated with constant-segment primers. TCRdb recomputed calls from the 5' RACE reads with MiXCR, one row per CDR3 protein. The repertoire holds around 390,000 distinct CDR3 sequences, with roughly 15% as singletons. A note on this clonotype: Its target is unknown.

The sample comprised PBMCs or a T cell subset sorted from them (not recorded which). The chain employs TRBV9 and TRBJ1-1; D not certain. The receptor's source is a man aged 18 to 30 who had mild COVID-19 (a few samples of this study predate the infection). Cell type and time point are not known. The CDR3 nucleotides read TGTGCCAGCAGCGTAGCCCCCCAGTCCTCGACTTTCTTT. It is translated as CASSVAPQSSTFF.